This is a list of T cell receptor beta chains from one sample in a study of PD-L1 blockade in urothelial cancer. Generated by immunoSEQ multiplex PCR, the TCRdb table keeps only in-frame clones and is missing some. The sample lists about 100,000 clones, about 90% occurring once. Here the sequenced sample was PBMCs, taken around atezolizumab (anti-PD-L1) treatment. Receptor source: a woman of 80 years or more with urothelial cancer. Each CDR3 is given with its conserved first and last residue. A D gene is named only where the DNA matches it firmly. The listing skips clone size in some rows; elsewhere it reads once, few, many or a size class.

size: -; D: -; J: TRBJ2-3; V: TRBV6-1; DNA: TGTGCCAGCAGTGCTAGCCAAGCTAGGGATACGCAGTATTTT; CDR3: CASSASQARDTQYF
size: -; D: -; J: TRBJ2-7; V: TRBV5-1; DNA: TGCGCCAGCAGCTCCCCGACACTAGACGAGCAGTACTTC; CDR3: CASSSPTLDEQYF
size: -; D: TRBD2; J: TRBJ2-2; V: TRBV11-2; DNA: TGTGCCAGCCGCCGATTGACTAGCGGGAACACCGGGGAGCTGTTTTTT; CDR3: CASRRLTSGNTGELFF
size: -; D: TRBD1; J: TRBJ1-2; V: TRBV10-3; DNA: TGTGCCATCAGTGAAGCCGGGACAGGGGGAGGCTACACCTTC; CDR3: CAISEAGTGGGYTF
size: -; D: TRBD1; J: TRBJ1-1; V: TRBV28; DNA: TGTGCCAGCAGTTCGACAGGGGCCCGAACTGAAGCTTTCTTT; CDR3: CASSSTGARTEAFF
size: -; D: -; J: TRBJ2-3; V: TRBV2; DNA: TGTGCCATCAATAAGGACTCCGCTTCGAGTTCGGTTGTGCTAGATACGCAGTATTTT; CDR3: CAINKDSASSSVVLDTQYF
size: -; D: -; J: TRBJ1-3; V: TRBV6-1; DNA: TGTGCCAGCAGTGGTGGGCTTTTCTCTGGAAACACCATATATTTT; CDR3: CASSGGLFSGNTIYF
size: -; D: -; J: TRBJ2-2; V: TRBV10-3; DNA: TGTGCCATCGGGGGGACAGACTACACCGGGGAGCTGTTTTTT; CDR3: CAIGGTDYTGELFF
size: -; D: TRBD1; J: TRBJ1-4; V: TRBV28; DNA: TGTGCCAGCGGACAAGACAGGGGCGATAATGAAAAACTGTTTTTT; CDR3: CASGQDRGDNEKLFF
size: -; D: -; J: TRBJ1-1; V: TRBV5-1; DNA: TGCGCCAGCAGCTTGAGGGGCGGCGCTGAAGCTTTCTTT; CDR3: CASSLRGGAEAFF
size: -; D: TRBD1; J: TRBJ1-4; V: TRBV14; DNA: TGTGCCAGCAGCCCATTAACAGGGGCTGCTAATGAAAAACTGTTTTTT; CDR3: CASSPLTGAANEKLFF
size: -; D: -; J: TRBJ2-1; V: TRBV5-6; DNA: TGTGCCAGCAGCTTGGCTTACTCCCATGAGCAGTTCTTC; CDR3: CASSLAYSHEQFF
size: -; D: -; J: TRBJ1-5; V: TRBV28; DNA: TGTGCCAGCAGCCCCTCCGGGACATCAGGGAGTCAGCCCCAGCATTTT; CDR3: CASSPSGTSGSQPQHF
size: -; D: -; J: TRBJ1-1; V: TRBV10-3; DNA: TGTGCCATCAGGTCCGTGAACACTGAAGCTTTCTTT; CDR3: CAIRSVNTEAFF
size: -; D: TRBD1; J: TRBJ1-5; V: TRBV2; DNA: TGTGCCAGCAGTACCGGGACAGGGGGCAATCAGCCCCAGCATTTT; CDR3: CASSTGTGGNQPQHF
size: -; D: -; J: TRBJ1-2; V: TRBV6-5; DNA: TGTGCCAGCAGGCGACAGAACTATGGCTACACCTTC; CDR3: CASRRQNYGYTF
size: -; D: -; J: TRBJ2-7; V: TRBV30; DNA: TGTGCCTGGAGTCGAGCGAGTGGCTACGAGCAGTACTTC; CDR3: CAWSRASGYEQYF
size: -; D: -; J: TRBJ2-3; V: TRBV7-9; DNA: TGTGCCAGCAGAATCGCCGCACTCATAAGCACAGATACGCAGTATTTT; CDR3: CASRIAALISTDTQYF
size: once; D: TRBD1; J: TRBJ2-3; V: TRBV7-8; DNA: TGTGCCAGCAGCTATAACAGGGGCTTCACAGATACGCAGTATTTT; CDR3: CASSYNRGFTDTQYF
size: once; D: -; J: TRBJ1-2; V: TRBV2; DNA: TGTGCCAGTACGCCGGACAGAAACTATGGCTACACCTTC; CDR3: CASTPDRNYGYTF
size: -; D: TRBD1; J: TRBJ1-1; V: TRBV7-9; DNA: TGTGCCAGCAGCTTACCGGGGACAGGGGGCGCCCGGGCTTTCTTT; CDR3: CASSLPGTGGARAFF
size: -; D: -; J: TRBJ1-5; V: TRBV28; DNA: TGTGCCAGCAGCCCCCTATCCAATCAGCCCCAGCATTTT; CDR3: CASSPLSNQPQHF
size: -; D: TRBD1; J: TRBJ1-5; V: TRBV10-3; DNA: TGTGCCATCAGTGGGGGACAGGGGGGCAATCAGCCCCAGCATTTT; CDR3: CAISGGQGGNQPQHF
size: -; D: -; J: TRBJ1-2; V: TRBV19; DNA: TGTGCCAGTAAACTCCAAGACACACCTAACTATGGCTACACCTTC; CDR3: CASKLQDTPNYGYTF
size: -; D: TRBD1; J: TRBJ2-4; V: TRBV11-2; DNA: TGTGCCAGCAGCAATGACAGGGGTGACATTCAGTACTTC; CDR3: CASSNDRGDIQYF
size: -; D: -; J: TRBJ1-3; V: TRBV5-1; DNA: TGCGCCAGCAGCCGGGGTGACACGGTCTCTGGAAACACCATATATTTT; CDR3: CASSRGDTVSGNTIYF
size: -; D: -; J: TRBJ1-5; V: TRBV10-2; DNA: TGCGCCAGCGGGGTCGACAGTAAACAGCCCCAGCATTTT; CDR3: CASGVDSKQPQHF
size: -; D: TRBD1; J: TRBJ1-2; V: TRBV29-1; DNA: TGCAGCGTTGAAGCCCGGGGGACAGGGGTCTATGGCTACACCTTC; CDR3: CSVEARGTGVYGYTF
size: -; D: -; J: TRBJ2-7; V: TRBV5-5; DNA: TGTGCCAGCAGCTTGGAAAGAGTTTACTACGAGCAGTACTTC; CDR3: CASSLERVYYEQYF
size: -; D: TRBD2; J: TRBJ2-1; V: TRBV5-4; DNA: TGTGCCAGCAGTCTCGAGCGGGAGGGCAGTGAGCAGTTCTTC; CDR3: CASSLEREGSEQFF
size: -; D: TRBD1; J: TRBJ1-5; V: TRBV29-1; DNA: TGCAGCGTTGGACAGGGAGGAGGTCAGCCCCAGCATTTT; CDR3: CSVGQGGGQPQHF
size: -; D: TRBD1; J: TRBJ2-7; V: TRBV11-2; DNA: TGTGCCAGCAGCCAAGAGCGGACAGGAATCTACGAGCAGTACTTC; CDR3: CASSQERTGIYEQYF
size: -; D: TRBD1; J: TRBJ1-2; V: TRBV7-9; DNA: TGTGCCAGCAGCTTGGCCGGGACAGGGGGCGTAGACTATGGCTACACCTTC; CDR3: CASSLAGTGGVDYGYTF